The source of this TCR beta chain is a study of blood T cell repertoires in COVID-19. Study-wide background: Sample material is recorded as cDNA or gDNA derived from T cells, B-cell-depleted T cells, or PBMCs.

The ends were cut back, 6 bases at V and 0 bases at J, with 14 bases in the middle. Germline V gene lookup returns CDR1 LNHDA and CDR2 SQIVND (reference sequence). The CDR3 loop spans 15 amino acids. Original analysis: The assay estimated nucleated cells by amplifying reference gene primers. TCRdb's table, derived via immunoSEQ multiplex PCR, lists solely in-frame clones and lacks some. Clone size and V and J calls were adopted from that table, with D and trimming inferred from the DNA. The profile shows hundreds of thousands of clones, 90% of them singletons. This rearrangement joins TRBV19 to TRBJ1-2; D might be TRBD1 (5 bases). The source material was peripheral blood. This sequence originates from a woman aged 40-49 years with COVID-19, enrolled during active disease. This CDR3 is CASRQEPITNYGYTF. CDR3 in DNA: TGTGCCAGTAGACAGGAACCGATAACTAACTATGGCTACACCTTC.